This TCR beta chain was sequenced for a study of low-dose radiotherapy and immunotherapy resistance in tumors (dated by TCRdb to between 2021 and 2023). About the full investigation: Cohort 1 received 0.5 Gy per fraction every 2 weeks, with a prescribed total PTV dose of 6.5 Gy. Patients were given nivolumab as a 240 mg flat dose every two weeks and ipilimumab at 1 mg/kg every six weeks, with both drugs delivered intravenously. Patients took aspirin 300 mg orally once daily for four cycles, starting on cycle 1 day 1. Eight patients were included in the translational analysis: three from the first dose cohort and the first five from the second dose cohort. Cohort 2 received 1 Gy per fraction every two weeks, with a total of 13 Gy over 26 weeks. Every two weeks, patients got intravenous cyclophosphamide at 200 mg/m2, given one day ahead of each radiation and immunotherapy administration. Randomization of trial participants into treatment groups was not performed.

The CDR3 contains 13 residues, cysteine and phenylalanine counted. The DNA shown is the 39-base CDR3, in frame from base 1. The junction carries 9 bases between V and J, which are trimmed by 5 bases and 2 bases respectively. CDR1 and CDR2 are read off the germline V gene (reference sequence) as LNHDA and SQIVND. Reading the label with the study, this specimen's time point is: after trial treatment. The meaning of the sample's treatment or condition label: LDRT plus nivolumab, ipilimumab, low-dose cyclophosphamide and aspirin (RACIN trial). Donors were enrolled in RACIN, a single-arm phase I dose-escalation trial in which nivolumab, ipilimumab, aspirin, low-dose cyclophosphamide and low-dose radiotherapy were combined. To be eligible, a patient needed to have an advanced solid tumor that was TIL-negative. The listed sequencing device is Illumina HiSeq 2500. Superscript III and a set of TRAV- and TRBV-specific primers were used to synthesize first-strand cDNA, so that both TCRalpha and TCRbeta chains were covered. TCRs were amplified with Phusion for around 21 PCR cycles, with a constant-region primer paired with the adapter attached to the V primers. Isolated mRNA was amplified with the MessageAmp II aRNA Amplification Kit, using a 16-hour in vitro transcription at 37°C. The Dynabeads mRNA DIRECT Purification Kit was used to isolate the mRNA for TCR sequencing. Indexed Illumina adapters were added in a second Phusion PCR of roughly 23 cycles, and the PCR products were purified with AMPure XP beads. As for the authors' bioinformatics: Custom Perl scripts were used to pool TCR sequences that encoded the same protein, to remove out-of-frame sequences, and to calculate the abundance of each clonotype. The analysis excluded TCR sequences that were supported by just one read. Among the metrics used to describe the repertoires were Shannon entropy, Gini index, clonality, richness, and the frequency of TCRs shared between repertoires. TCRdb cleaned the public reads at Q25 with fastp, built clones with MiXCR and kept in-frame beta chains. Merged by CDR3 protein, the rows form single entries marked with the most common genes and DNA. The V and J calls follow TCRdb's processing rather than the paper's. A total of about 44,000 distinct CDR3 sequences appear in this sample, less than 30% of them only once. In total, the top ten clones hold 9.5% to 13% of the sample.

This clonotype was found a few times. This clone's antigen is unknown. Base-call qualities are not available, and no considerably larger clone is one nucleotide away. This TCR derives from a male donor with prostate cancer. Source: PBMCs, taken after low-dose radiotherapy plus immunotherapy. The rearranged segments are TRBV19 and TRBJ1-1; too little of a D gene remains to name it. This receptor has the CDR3 CASSQKSNTEAFF. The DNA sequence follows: TGTGCCAGTAGTCAAAAGTCAAACACTGAAGCTTTCTTT. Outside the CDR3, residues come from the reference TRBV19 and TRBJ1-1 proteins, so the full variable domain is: DGGITQSPKYLFRKEGQNVTLSCEQNLNHDAMYWYRQDPGQGLRLIYYSQIVNDFQKGDIAEGYSVSREKKESFPLTVTSAQKNPTAFYLCASSQKSNTEAFFGQGTRLTVV.